The 17 T cell receptor beta chains below all came from one sample that was sequenced in a study of T cells in Graves' hyperthyroidism and ophthalmopathy. Amplified regions were TCR beta CDR3 sequences from RNA transcripts. Initially, a first-round RT-PCR of the TCR CDR3 employed the HTBI primer set. TCRdb reprocessed the multiplex PCR reads via MiXCR and lists one record per CDR3 protein. The sample shows around 300,000 distinct CDR3 sequences, around 15% of them seen only once. The sequenced sample was blood. These receptors were obtained from a woman aged 45 to 65 with Graves' hyperthyroidism that later progressed to Graves' ophthalmopathy.

This clonotype was observed a handful of times. The chain has TRBV28 and TRBJ1-5, with unresolved D. V lost 4 bases and J lost 9, with 10 bases in between. Germline values: CDR1 MDHEN, CDR2 SYDVKM. The CDR3 totals 12 residues. The CDR3 loop reads CASSSEGRPQHF. In DNA, the CDR3 is TGTGCCAGCAGTTCTGAAGGGAGGCCCCAGCATTTT.

This clonotype was counted many times. V is TRBV18 and J is TRBJ2-1; TRBD2 might be the D (6 bases). Germline V gene lookup returns CDR1 KGHSH and CDR2 LQKENI. The CDR3 spans 14 residues. V lost 0 bases and J 13 bases, leaving 16 bases between the germline ends. The CDR3, as DNA: TGTGCCAGCTCACCACCCTCGGCGGGAAGCTCTCAGTTCTTC. It codes for CASSPPSAGSSQFF.

At least ten counts were recorded for this clonotype. The chain recombines TRBV5-1 with TRBJ2-5; the D is unclear. CDR3 size: 12 residues. Per germline, CDR1 SGHRS and CDR2 YFSETQ. The V end lost 2 bases, the J end lost 0 bases, and 2 bases lay between the germline ends. CDR3 nucleotide sequence: TGCGCCAGCAGCTTTTACCAAGAGACCCAGTACTTC. It codes for CASSFYQETQYF.

The chain links TRBV15 to TRBJ2-7; 8 bases are a match to TRBD1. This CDR3 has 15 amino acids. From germline, CDR1 is LNHNV and CDR2 YYDKDF (reference sequence). The V segment lost 2 bases and the J segment 3 bases; nucleotides outside the gene matches: 6. The CDR3 bases are TGTGCCACCAGCAGACCCGGGACAGGAAACTACGAGCAGTACTTC. Amino acids: CATSRPGTGNYEQYF.

This clonotype occurred many times. The V and J genes are TRBV20-1 and TRBJ2-1; maybe TRBD2 (7 bases). Trimming took 3 bases from V and 10 from J, leaving 10 bases between them. Germline V gene sequence: CDR1 DFQATT, CDR2 SNEGSKA (reference sequence). The CDR3 is 11 amino acids. Written as DNA, the CDR3 is TGCAGTGCTAGTAGGGGGGGAGAGCAGTTCTTC. This translates into CSASRGGEQFF.

The sample holds a few counts of this clonotype. The chain employs TRBV14 and TRBJ2-4; 12 bases match TRBD2. The germline CDR1 and CDR2 sequences are SGHDN and FVKESK. The junction had 3 bases not matched to a gene; V was cut back by 0 bases and J by 0 bases. The CDR3 consists of 18 residues. The DNA for the CDR3 is TGTGCCAGCAGCCAAGAAACTAGCGGGAGGATAGCCAAAAACATTCAGTACTTC. As protein: CASSQETSGRIAKNIQYF. Complete variable domain (other parts from reference TRBV14 and TRBJ2-4): EAGVTQFPSHSVIEKGQTVTLRCDPISGHDNLYWYRRVMGKEIKFLLHFVKESKQDESGMPNNRFLAERTGGTYSTLKVQPAELEDSGVYFCASSQETSGRIAKNIQYFGAGTRLSVL.

This clonotype was picked up a small number of times. The V call is TRBV25-1, the J call TRBJ1-1; 11 bases match TRBD1. The V segment lost 3 bases and the J segment 5 bases; nucleotides outside the gene matches: 8. Germline CDR1 reads MGHDK; CDR2 reads SYGVNS. CDR3 length equals 16 residues. CDR3 sequence: CASSDQPGQGGTEAFF. The CDR3 nucleotides read TGTGCCAGCAGTGATCAGCCGGGACAGGGGGGGACTGAAGCTTTCTTT.

This clonotype appeared many times. The chain joins TRBV7-9 to TRBJ1-1; D is undetermined. V was pared by 5 bases and J by 5 bases, with 12 bases between. This CDR3 has 13 residues. Germline CDR1 reads SEHNR; CDR2 reads FQNEAQ (reference sequence). The CDR3 sequence: CASSLSSTTEAFF. CDR3 sequence (DNA): TGTGCCAGCAGCCTTTCGAGTACGACTGAAGCTTTCTTT.

In this sample, this clonotype turned up many times. The V call is TRBV5-1, the J call TRBJ2-7; D might be TRBD1 (5 bases). V dropped 3 bases and J dropped 5 bases, with 15 bases sitting between them. This CDR3 region has 14 residues. The V gene's germline CDR1 is SGHRS and CDR2 YFSETQ. CDR3 nucleotides: TGCGCCAGCAGCTCCAGACAGTCCCAGGACGAGCAGTACTTC. Translated, it gives CASSSRQSQDEQYF.

This clonotype was seen many times. V is TRBV30 and J is TRBJ2-2; D uncertain. The V end was cut by 4 bases, the J end by 2 bases, with 14 bases between. The germline V gene encodes CDR1 GTSNPN and CDR2 SVGIG (reference sequence). CDR3 length: 15 residues. CDR3 nucleotides: TGTGCCTGGATGCCACGTCTAGGCAACACCGGGGAGCTGTTTTTT. This encodes CAWMPRLGNTGELFF. Combining the CDR3 with reference TRBV30 and TRBJ2-2 gives the whole variable domain SQTIHQWPATLVQPVGSPLSLECTVEGTSNPNLYWYRQAAGRGLQLLFYSVGIGQISSEVPQNLSASRPQDRQFILSSKKLLLSDSGFYLCAWMPRLGNTGELFFGEGSRLTVL.

V gene TRBV20-1 combines with J gene TRBJ2-7, with D perhaps matching TRBD2 (5 bases). The ends were cut back, 3 bases at V and 6 bases at J, with 15 bases in the middle. Germline V lookup: CDR1 DFQATT, CDR2 SNEGSKA (reference sequence). The CDR3 runs 13 residues. CDR3 in DNA: TGCAGTGCTAGTCGGGGTCGCGGGCTCGAGCAGTACTTC. Its translation: CSASRGRGLEQYF.

Ten or more counts support this clonotype. V usage is TRBV19 and J usage is TRBJ2-3; D perhaps matches TRBD1 (5 bases). V was cut by 4 bases and J by 5 bases, with 10 bases left in between. The CDR3 spans 13 residues. Germline V gene lookup returns CDR1 LNHDA and CDR2 SQIVND (reference sequence). The CDR3 DNA reads TGTGCCAGTAGTAGCCAAGACAGAGATACGCAGTATTTT. Amino acid sequence: CASSSQDRDTQYF.

The chain employs TRBV12-3 or TRBV12-4 and TRBJ1-5; no reliable D call. V gave up 6 bases and J gave up 8 bases, with 17 bases separating them. This CDR3 region has 14 residues. The CDR3 region has the DNA TGTGCCAGCAGCTCTTCGGGAAGTCATAAGCCCCAGCATTTT. Amino acids: CASSSSGSHKPQHF.

This clonotype was seen at least ten times. CDR3 region: CASSDTSGRAKTQYF. CDR3 nucleotide sequence: TGTGCCAGCAGCGATACTAGCGGGAGGGCGAAGACCCAGTACTTC. This chain joins TRBV3-1 and TRBJ2-5; 13 nucleotides line up with TRBD2. The CDR3 runs to 15 residues. CDR1 LGHDT and CDR2 YNNKEL come from the germline V gene (reference sequence). Trimming cost V 5 bases and J 6 bases; bases outside gene matches: 6.

In its sample, this clonotype was seen many times. The gene calls are TRBV6-1 and TRBJ1-2; 7 nucleotides match TRBD1. Germline trimming cut 6 bases from V and 6 bases from J; bases unmatched to any gene: 7. This CDR3 has 13 residues. Germline V CDR1 and CDR2: MNHNS, SASEGT. The CDR3 DNA is TGTGCCAGCAGAGAGACAGGGTCGAATGGCTACACCTTC. Amino acid sequence: CASRETGSNGYTF.

This clonotype was counted many times. This sequence joins TRBV6-1 and TRBJ2-3; 8 bases are shared with TRBD1. The length of the CDR3 is 15 residues. After removal of 3 bases from V and 2 bases from J, the junction contained 4 bases not matched to a gene. The germline gives CDR1 MNHNS, CDR2 SASEGT. CDR3 coding DNA: TGTGCCAGCAGTGATGGCAGGGGGCTCACAGATACGCAGTATTTT. It is translated as CASSDGRGLTDTQYF.

Regarding this clonotype: A much larger clone sits a single nucleotide away, making a read error possible. This sequence joins TRBV19 and TRBJ1-1; D possibly corresponds to TRBD1 (6 bases). Germline lookup yields CDR1 LNHDA and CDR2 SQIVND (reference sequence). Trimming shortened V by 6 bases and J by 4 bases, and 18 bases separated the two germline ends. This CDR3 spans 15 amino acids. The DNA of the CDR3 is TGTGCCAGTAGGTACAGGGAACCCATGAGCACTGAAGCTTTCTTT. It yields the protein CASRYREPMSTEAFF.